The rows below give T cell receptor beta chains drawn from one sample of a study of control samples from healthy donors and cancer patients. The data were produced by immunoSEQ multiplex PCR, yet TCRdb's version contains in-frame clones alone and is incomplete. The sample yields approximately 220,000 clones, roughly 94% seen once. The sample was blood. The origin of the receptors is a man aged 45 to 65 in good health. Both conserved end residues are part of each CDR3. A D gene is named only where the DNA matches it firmly. Clone size is shown for a subset of rows, as once, few, many or a class of expanded clone.

clone_size	cdr3_length	v_call	d_call	j_call	cdr3_aa	cdr3_nt
NA	13	TRBV12-3/TRBV12-4	NA	TRBJ2-2	CASRKGRTGELFF	TGTGCCAGCAGGAAAGGACGGACCGGGGAGCTGTTTTTT
NA	13	TRBV25-1	NA	TRBJ2-5	CASRGNSRETQYF	TGTGCCAGCAGGGGAAACAGCCGGGAGACCCAGTACTTC
NA	14	TRBV5-1	NA	TRBJ2-5	CASSLFPGEETQYF	TGCGCCAGCAGCTTGTTCCCGGGAGAGGAGACCCAGTACTTC
NA	14	TRBV5-5	NA	TRBJ2-6	CASSLRSGANVLTF	TGTGCCAGCAGCTTAAGATCCGGGGCCAACGTCCTGACTTTC
once	14	TRBV20-1	TRBD1	TRBJ2-1	CSASEGGTYNEQFF	TGCAGTGCTAGTGAAGGGGGCACCTACAATGAGCAGTTCTTC
NA	15	TRBV19	NA	TRBJ1-3	CASSIREVSGNTIYF	TGTGCCAGTAGTATCCGGGAAGTCTCTGGAAACACCATATATTTT
NA	13	TRBV6-1	NA	TRBJ1-1	CASSEDWFGEAFF	TGTGCCAGCAGTGAAGATTGGTTTGGTGAAGCTTTCTTT
NA	13	TRBV6-5	TRBD1	TRBJ1-2	CASHSGGPYGYTF	TGTGCCAGCCATTCAGGGGGCCCCTATGGCTACACCTTC
NA	18	TRBV28	NA	TRBJ2-3	CASRPGGAWTSSTDTQYF	TGTGCCAGCAGACCTGGGGGGGCTTGGACAAGTAGCACAGATACGCAGTATTTT
NA	15	TRBV24-1	TRBD1	TRBJ2-3	CATSAKTGGEDTQYF	TGTGCCACCAGTGCCAAAACAGGGGGTGAGGATACGCAGTATTTT
NA	12	TRBV19	NA	TRBJ1-1	CASSPTGTEAFF	TGTGCCAGTAGTCCCACAGGTACTGAAGCTTTCTTT
NA	14	TRBV7-2	NA	TRBJ2-7	CASSPSVLWDEQYF	TGTGCCAGCAGCCCCTCCGTCCTCTGGGACGAGCAGTACTTC
NA	16	TRBV27	TRBD1	TRBJ2-5	CASSQSLGTGRETQYF	TGTGCCAGCAGTCAATCCTTGGGGACAGGCCGGGAGACCCAGTACTTC
NA	15	TRBV6-1	NA	TRBJ2-2	CASSEWGLNTGELFF	TGTGCCAGCAGTGAATGGGGTCTTAACACCGGGGAGCTGTTTTTT
NA	14	TRBV19	TRBD1	TRBJ1-2	CASSYGTGPYGYTF	TGTGCCAGTAGCTACGGGACAGGGCCCTATGGCTACACCTTC
NA	13	TRBV25-1	NA	TRBJ2-1	CASVPASYNEQFF	TGTGCCAGCGTCCCGGCCTCTTACAATGAGCAGTTCTTC
NA	18	TRBV11-2	TRBD2	TRBJ2-3	CASSSLRRTSGGPEIQYF	TGTGCCAGCAGCTCCCTACGGCGGACTAGCGGGGGGCCCGAAATCCAGTATTTT